Below are 6 T cell receptor beta chains sequenced from a single sample in a study of T cells in localized non-small cell lung cancer. Sequencing used immunoSEQ multiplex PCR; TCRdb keeps in-frame clones, though not all of them. The data contain tens of thousands of clones, less than 80% of them singletons. The source was peripheral blood, collected before any cancer treatment. These receptors were obtained from a male donor aged 60 or older with stage II squamous cell lung carcinoma.

The chain couples TRBV6-1 to TRBJ2-1; D is possibly TRBD2 (6 bases). The CDR3 is 16 residues long. V was clipped by 0 bases and J by 6 bases, with 15 bases between them. CDR1 is MNHNS and CDR2 is SASEGT in the germline V gene. In DNA, the CDR3 is TGTGCCAGCAGTGAAGCGCGGGGCGTGCTCCCCAATGAGCAGTTCTTC. Translated: CASSEARGVLPNEQFF.

The chain recombines TRBV2 with TRBJ2-1, with 9 bases that match TRBD1. Unmatched junction bases numbered 6, after V lost 3 bases and J lost 3 bases. There are 16 residues in the CDR3. Germline loops: CDR1 SNHLY, CDR2 FYNNEI. CDR3 sequence reads: CASSESGTGLYNEQFF. CDR3 nucleotide sequence: TGTGCCAGCAGTGAGTCGGGGACAGGGCTCTACAATGAGCAGTTCTTC.

The chain couples TRBV2 to TRBJ2-2, with D unclear. Germline lookup yields CDR1 SNHLY and CDR2 FYNNEI. CDR3 size: 15 residues. V was pared by 1 base and J by 5 bases, with 11 bases between. The CDR3 DNA follows: TGTGCCAGCAGTGAAGGGTCTAAGGGAACCGGGGAGCTGTTTTTT. Translated, it gives CASSEGSKGTGELFF. Supplemented by reference TRBV2 and TRBJ2-2, the full variable domain reads EPEVTQTPSHQVTQMGQEVILRCVPISNHLYFYWYRQILGQKVEFLVSFYNNEISEKSEIFDDQFSVERPDGSNFTLKIRSTKLEDSAMYFCASSEGSKGTGELFFGEGSRLTVL.

The V gene is TRBV7-8, the J gene TRBJ1-4; 7 nucleotides align to TRBD1. The germline V gene encodes CDR1 SGHVS and CDR2 FQNEAQ. V was pared by 1 base and J by 6 bases, with 5 bases of the junction left unmatched. The CDR3 runs 15 residues. CDR3 sequence reads: CASSLEETGYEKLFF. CDR3 DNA: TGTGCCAGCAGCTTAGAAGAGACAGGGTATGAAAAACTGTTTTTT.

This chain connects TRBV5-4 to TRBJ2-7; 13 bases line up with TRBD2. This CDR3 is built from 16 residues. V was clipped by 2 bases and J by 5 bases; unmatched bases: 7. Germline V gives CDR1 SGHNT, CDR2 YYREEE (reference sequence). The CDR3 coding sequence is TGTGCCAGCAGCTTTGGACTAGCGGGAGAAATCCACGAGCAGTACTTC. Amino acids: CASSFGLAGEIHEQYF.

The chain carries TRBV5-6 and TRBJ2-1, with 9 bases fitting TRBD2. This CDR3 is built from 17 residues. With 4 bases clipped from V and 0 bases from J, the junction kept 8 bases outside the gene matches. Germline lookup yields CDR1 SGHDT and CDR2 YYEEEE. In DNA form, the CDR3 reads TGTGCCAGCAGCCCAGCGGGGGGCTCCTTCTCCTACAATGAGCAGTTCTTC. This codes for CASSPAGGSFSYNEQFF.